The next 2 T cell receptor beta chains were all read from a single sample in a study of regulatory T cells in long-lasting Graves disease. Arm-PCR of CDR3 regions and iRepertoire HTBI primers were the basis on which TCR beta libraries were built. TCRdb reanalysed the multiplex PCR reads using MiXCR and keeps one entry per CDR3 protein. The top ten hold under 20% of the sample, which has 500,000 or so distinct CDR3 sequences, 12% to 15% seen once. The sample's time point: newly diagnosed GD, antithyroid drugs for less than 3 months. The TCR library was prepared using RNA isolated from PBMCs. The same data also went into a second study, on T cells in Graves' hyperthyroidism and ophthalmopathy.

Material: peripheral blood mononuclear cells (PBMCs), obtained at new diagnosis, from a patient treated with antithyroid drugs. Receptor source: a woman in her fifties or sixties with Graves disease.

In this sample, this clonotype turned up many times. In DNA form, the CDR3 reads TGTGCCAGCAGCCTGACCGGGACAGGGAATGAAAAACTGTTTTTT. This gives the protein CASSLTGTGNEKLFF. The V and J genes are TRBV5-4 and TRBJ1-4, with 9 bases matching TRBD1. J was trimmed by 5 bases and V by 4 bases; bases with no gene match: 6. This CDR3 is 15 amino acids long. CDR1 and CDR2 from the germline V gene are SGHNT and YYREEE (reference sequence).

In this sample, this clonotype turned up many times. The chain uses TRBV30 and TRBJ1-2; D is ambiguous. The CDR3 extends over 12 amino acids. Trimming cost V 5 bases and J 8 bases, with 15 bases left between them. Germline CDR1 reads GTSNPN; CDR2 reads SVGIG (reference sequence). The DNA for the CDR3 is TGTGCCTGGGCCGCCGGGCCCGGGGGCTACACCTTC. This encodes CAWAAGPGGYTF.